A selection of T cell receptor beta chains follows, all from one sample in a study of blood T cell repertoires in COVID-19. Data came from immunoSEQ multiplex PCR; TCRdb stores just in-frame clones and leaves some out. This table has about 120,000 clones, roughly four fifths appearing once. The sequenced sample was peripheral blood. The source is a human donor in a cohort sampled during active COVID-19. Each CDR3 is given with its conserved first and last residue. D genes are given only for firm matches. Where a row states a size, it is once, few, many or the class of an expanded clone; other rows omit it.

v_call,d_call,clone_size,j_call,cdr3_nt,cdr3_aa
TRBV5-1,TRBD1,-,TRBJ1-1,TGCGCCAGCAGCCGTCCCGGGACAGGGTCCACTGAAGCTTTCTTT,CASSRPGTGSTEAFF
TRBV19,-,once,TRBJ1-2,TGTGCCAGTAGTATAGCCGGGGTCGGCTACACCTTC,CASSIAGVGYTF
TRBV19,TRBD2,few,TRBJ2-5,TGTGCCTCAAGCGGGGAAAGGAGAGAGACCCAGTACTTC,CASSGERRETQYF
TRBV7-7,TRBD2,-,TRBJ2-1,TGTGCCAGCAGCCAAGGGACTAGCGGGGGCTATGAGCAGTTCTTC,CASSQGTSGGYEQFF
TRBV6-1,TRBD1,few,TRBJ2-7,TGTGCCAGCAGTGGTGGGACAGGGGAGGGTTCCACCTACGAGCAGTACTTC,CASSGGTGEGSTYEQYF
TRBV11-3,-,-,TRBJ2-2,TGTGCCAGCACCCGAGAGGGGGGGGCTACGAACACCGGGGAGCTGTTTTTT,CASTREGGATNTGELFF
TRBV3-1/TRBV3-2,-,once,TRBJ2-2,TGTGCCAGCAGCCGGACCGAGGGGGTGGTCACCGGGGAGCTGTTTTTT,CASSRTEGVVTGELFF
TRBV6-2/TRBV6-3,TRBD2,-,TRBJ2-5,TGTGCCAGCAGTAGACGGACTAGCGGGGAATGGCAAGAGACCCAGTACTTC,CASSRRTSGEWQETQYF
TRBV19,-,-,TRBJ2-3,TGTGCCAGTAGTACCAATGAGGCGTTCCTCACAGATACGCAGTATTTT,CASSTNEAFLTDTQYF
TRBV24-1,-,-,TRBJ2-7,TGTGCCACCAGTGATTTTATACACAGGGCGAAGGAGCAGTACTTC,CATSDFIHRAKEQYF
TRBV10-3,-,-,TRBJ1-5,TGTGCCATCAGTGAGTCGGACATCAATCAGCCCCAGCATTTT,CAISESDINQPQHF
TRBV2,-,-,TRBJ1-1,TGTGCCAGCAGTGAGATTCGCAGGAACACTGAAGCTTTCTTT,CASSEIRRNTEAFF
TRBV4-1,TRBD1,-,TRBJ1-4,TGCGCCAGCAGCCAAGTGGCAGACAGGGATGAAAAACTGTTTTTT,CASSQVADRDEKLFF
TRBV6-1,TRBD1,-,TRBJ1-2,TGTGCCAGCCGTGAGACAGGGTCGGATAGGGGCTACACCTTC,CASRETGSDRGYTF
TRBV7-2,-,-,TRBJ2-3,TGTGCCAGCAGCTTAGGTCCCGGGACTAGCACAGATACGCAGTATTTT,CASSLGPGTSTDTQYF
TRBV7-8,-,few,TRBJ2-1,TGTGCCAGCAGCCCCATGGGCGAACTAGCACCCCACACCGACAATGAGCAGTTCTTC,CASSPMGELAPHTDNEQFF
TRBV20-1,-,-,TRBJ2-7,TGCAGTGCTAGTGGCGATACCTCTTCCTACGAGCAGTACTTC,CSASGDTSSYEQYF
TRBV7-7,TRBD2,-,TRBJ2-3,TGTGCCAGCAGCCCTGGACTGGGGGGGACAGATACGCAGTATTTT,CASSPGLGGTDTQYF
TRBV5-6,TRBD2,-,TRBJ2-4,TGTGCCAGCAGCTTGGCGGGACTAGCGGGGGTTAGAGCCAAAAACATTCAGTACTTC,CASSLAGLAGVRAKNIQYF
TRBV5-5,-,-,TRBJ1-1,TGTGCCAGCAGCTTTATCCTAGGGGCCTCCACTGAAGCTTTCTTT,CASSFILGASTEAFF
TRBV18,TRBD1,-,TRBJ2-7,TGTGCCAGCTCGCCGGGACAGGGAATTTACGAGCAGTACTTC,CASSPGQGIYEQYF
TRBV7-9,-,-,TRBJ1-1,TGTGCCAGCAGCCCCCCCTTTGGACAGAGCAACACTGAAGCTTTCTTT,CASSPPFGQSNTEAFF